Listed below are T cell receptor beta chains from one sample, sequenced in a study of T-cell memory formation after mild COVID-19. TCRdb recomputed calls from the 5' RACE reads with MiXCR, one row per CDR3 protein. The sample yields some 300,000 distinct CDR3 sequences, 20% to 25% seen once. The sequenced material came from PBMCs or a T cell subset sorted from them (not recorded which). The source of these receptors is a man aged 18 to 35 who had mild COVID-19 (a few samples of this study predate the infection). Cell type and time point are not known. CDR3s include the opening cysteine and the closing phenylalanine or tryptophan. Each record gives: V gene, D gene, clone size, J gene, CDR3 DNA, CDR3 protein. D genes are given only for firm matches. Part of the rows lack a size; the others show once, few, many or a class for expanded clones.

>TRBV7-9|-|many|TRBJ1-2
TGTGCCAGCAGCTTAGCGCAGGGCGGGGATGGCTACACCTTC
CASSLAQGGDGYTF
>TRBV7-2|-|few|TRBJ2-7
TGTGCCAGCAGCTTAGGGGTAGGGACGGTCAACGAGCAGTACTTC
CASSLGVGTVNEQYF
>TRBV6-6|TRBD1|-|TRBJ1-2
TGTGCCAGCAGTTACTCGATGGGGACAGGGGACTATGGCTACACCTTC
CASSYSMGTGDYGYTF
>TRBV5-1|TRBD1|few|TRBJ2-1
TGCGCCAGCAGCTTGAGAGGGGGCCGGGGTGAGCAGTTCTTC
CASSLRGGRGEQFF
>TRBV6-2/TRBV6-3|TRBD1|-|TRBJ2-1
TGTGCCAGCACGGACAGGGGGGACAATGAGCAGTTCTTC
CASTDRGDNEQFF
>TRBV7-9|TRBD1|few|TRBJ1-1
TGTGCCAGCAGCAATACTAGGACAGGTGGGGACACTGAAGCTTTCTTT
CASSNTRTGGDTEAFF
>TRBV7-8|TRBD1|-|TRBJ1-6
TGTGCCAGCAGCTTAGACAGGGGGGAGTCACCCCTCCACTTT
CASSLDRGESPLHF
>TRBV6-2/TRBV6-3|-|few|TRBJ2-1
TGTGCCAGCAGTCACGACTTATACAATGAGCAGTTCTTC
CASSHDLYNEQFF
>TRBV10-3|-|few|TRBJ1-5
TGTGCCATCGGGGGGGGCCAGCCCCAGCATTTT
CAIGGGQPQHF
>TRBV4-3|-|few|TRBJ2-2
TGCGCCAGCAGCCCGCTAGAACCGAACACCGGGGAGCTGTTTTTT
CASSPLEPNTGELFF
>TRBV6-1|-|-|TRBJ2-3
TGTGCCAGCAGTGAGGTGGACAGAAGCACAGATACGCAGTATTTT
CASSEVDRSTDTQYF
>TRBV27|-|-|TRBJ1-5
TGTGCCAGGGCCTGGTCTGGCAATCAGCCCCAGCATTTT
CARAWSGNQPQHF
>TRBV5-1|-|-|TRBJ2-7
TGCGCCAGCAGCTATGAGGGGGACGAGCAGTACTTC
CASSYEGDEQYF
>TRBV5-1|TRBD1|few|TRBJ1-2
TGCGCCAGCAGCTTGGAGACAGGGGCTGGCTACACCTTC
CASSLETGAGYTF
>TRBV6-1|TRBD2|-|TRBJ2-7
TGTGCCAGCAGATTTACGGGAGGGGGTCCCGAGCAGTACTTC
CASRFTGGGPEQYF
>TRBV7-2|TRBD1|-|TRBJ2-5
TGTGCCAGCAGCATATACAGGGGGCGTAAGACCCAGTACTTC
CASSIYRGRKTQYF
>TRBV28|-|-|TRBJ2-3
TGTGCCAGTTCCTCAAGACAGGGGAGGGCAGATACGCAGTATTTT
CASSSRQGRADTQYF
>TRBV6-5|TRBD2|-|TRBJ2-2
TGTGCCAGCAGGGGGAGGGAGCACGGGGAGCTGTTTTTT
CASRGREHGELFF
>TRBV6-2/TRBV6-3|TRBD2|-|TRBJ2-1
TGTGCCAGCAGACTAGCGGGGGGGCAAAATGAGCAGTTCTTC
CASRLAGGQNEQFF
>TRBV6-6|-|-|TRBJ2-7
TGTGCCAGCAGTTACGCAACTAGCCCCATCCCTTGGGAGCAGTACTTC
CASSYATSPIPWEQYF
>TRBV11-1|TRBD1|few|TRBJ2-6
TGTGCCAGCAGCTACCCCGCCGACAGGGGTCCCGGGGCCAACGTCCTGACTTTC
CASSYPADRGPGANVLTF
>TRBV15|TRBD1|many|TRBJ2-2
TGTGCCACCAGAATACAGGGGTTCCCCACCGGGGAGCTGTTTTTT
CATRIQGFPTGELFF
>TRBV27|-|few|TRBJ1-6
TGTGCCAGCAGTTTACGCGGGGAGGGAAGTTCACCCCTCCACTTT
CASSLRGEGSSPLHF
>TRBV15|-|few|TRBJ1-2
TGTGCCACCAGCAGAGATCCCTCAGGGGTATATGGCTACACCTTC
CATSRDPSGVYGYTF
>TRBV7-9|TRBD1|few|TRBJ2-3
TGTGCCAGCAGCACCGGGACAGATCTGAGCACAGATACGCAGTATTTT
CASSTGTDLSTDTQYF
>TRBV7-2|-|-|TRBJ1-5
TGTGCCAGCAGCTTAGACGCAGGGGTTCCTCAGCCCCAGCATTTT
CASSLDAGVPQPQHF
>TRBV5-1|-|few|TRBJ2-1
TGCGCCAGCAGCTTGGTTGACAGCTACAATGAGCAGTTCTTC
CASSLVDSYNEQFF
>TRBV28|-|few|TRBJ2-5
TGTGCCAGCAGCCCCGGGCAGGGGCCCCAAGAGACCCAGTACTTC
CASSPGQGPQETQYF
>TRBV7-9|TRBD2|few|TRBJ2-7
TGTGCCAGCAGCTCCCTAGCGGACGAGCAGTACTTC
CASSSLADEQYF
>TRBV12-3/TRBV12-4|TRBD1|few|TRBJ2-1
TGTGCCAGCAGACGGGACAGGGGGTGGAATGAGCAGTTCTTC
CASRRDRGWNEQFF
>TRBV6-5|-|few|TRBJ2-3
TGTGCCAGCAGTCCCTACTCTGGGGTCACAGATACGCAGTATTTT
CASSPYSGVTDTQYF
>TRBV7-9|-|-|TRBJ1-6
TGTGCCAGCAGCTTAGCGAGACTGTCCGGAGACTATAATTCACCCCTCCACTTT
CASSLARLSGDYNSPLHF
>TRBV18|-|few|TRBJ1-5
TGTGCCAGCTCACCGGGACCGGGGGGCAATCAGCCCCAGCATTTT
CASSPGPGGNQPQHF
>TRBV3-1|-|few|TRBJ2-1
TGTGCCAGCAGCCACCGTCTGTTTTTTACGGGCGGGGTGAATGAGCAGTTCTTC
CASSHRLFFTGGVNEQFF
>TRBV5-1|-|-|TRBJ1-5
TGCGCCAGCAGCTTGGAGTCGGGAAGCAATCAGCCCCAGCATTTT
CASSLESGSNQPQHF
>TRBV27|-|few|TRBJ2-7
TGTGCCAGCAGCCGGGGGCTAGAGCAGTACTTC
CASSRGLEQYF
>TRBV4-2|-|-|TRBJ1-1
TGTGCCAGCAGCCAAGTAGAAGGGAGGGGGAACACTGAAGCTTTCTTT
CASSQVEGRGNTEAFF
>TRBV6-2/TRBV6-3|TRBD1|-|TRBJ2-7
TGTGCCAGCAGAGCCGGGACAGGGGGTGCCTACGAGCAGTACTTC
CASRAGTGGAYEQYF
>TRBV18|TRBD2|few|TRBJ2-5
TGTGCCAGCTCACTAAGCGGGGGGTCCTTGGAGACCCAGTACTTC
CASSLSGGSLETQYF
>TRBV6-5|TRBD2|many|TRBJ2-3
TGTGCCAGCAGTTATACTACCCCGCGGGGAAGCGGGGGGGCCCGGGATACGCAGTATTTT
CASSYTTPRGSGGARDTQYF
>TRBV11-2|TRBD1|few|TRBJ1-2
TGTGCCAGCACCATGGGACAGGGGTACTATGGCTACACCTTC
CASTMGQGYYGYTF
>TRBV6-1|-|few|TRBJ1-5
TGTGCCAGCAGTGAATGGGAGCCCCAGCATTTT
CASSEWEPQHF
>TRBV7-6|-|-|TRBJ1-2
TGTGCCAGCAGCCAGACAGGCTATGGCTACACCTTC
CASSQTGYGYTF